This is a list of T cell receptor beta chains from one sample in a study of blood T cell repertoires in COVID-19. TCRdb's table, derived via immunoSEQ multiplex PCR, lists solely in-frame clones and lacks some. The sample carries over 200,000 clones, about 83% recorded once. Sequencing was performed on peripheral blood. All receptors come from a man older than 75 with acute or convalescent COVID-19. CDR3s include the opening cysteine and the closing phenylalanine or tryptophan. The D gene is left open where the match is weak. Part of the rows lack a size; the others show once, few, many or a class for expanded clones.

size	D	V	J	DNA	CDR3
-	TRBD2	TRBV5-1	TRBJ2-1	TGCGCCAGCAGCTTGACTAGCGGGGGAGGAAATGAGCAGTTCTTC	CASSLTSGGGNEQFF
once	TRBD1	TRBV28	TRBJ2-3	TGTGCCAGCAGCCCCTTGGGACAGGACACAGATACGCAGTATTTT	CASSPLGQDTDTQYF
-	TRBD2	TRBV3-1/TRBV3-2	TRBJ2-7	TGTGCCAGCAGCGAGGGACTAGCTGTGTACTTC	CASSEGLAVYF
-	-	TRBV9	TRBJ1-5	TGTGCCAGCAGCGTAGACGGCGGGGGAGGTGACGGCGGCGATCAGCCCCAGCATTTT	CASSVDGGGGDGGDQPQHF
-	-	TRBV25-1	TRBJ2-2	TGTGCCAGCAGCCCAACGACAGCGAACACCGGGGAGCTGTTTTTT	CASSPTTANTGELFF
once	-	TRBV9	TRBJ2-7	TGTGCCAGCAGCGTAGGGCAGGACATCTACGAGCAGTACTTC	CASSVGQDIYEQYF
-	-	TRBV6-6	TRBJ2-1	TGTGCCAGCAGTCCAAGGGGGGGGGTGTTGGACAATGAGCAGTTCTTC	CASSPRGGVLDNEQFF
-	-	TRBV10-3	TRBJ1-4	TGTGCCATCAGTGAGCGGGGGGTGGATGAAAAACTGTTTTTT	CAISERGVDEKLFF
-	TRBD1	TRBV6-5	TRBJ2-7	TGTGCCAGCATAGACAGGGGACCCCCCTACGAGCAGTACTTC	CASIDRGPPYEQYF
once	-	TRBV2	TRBJ1-2	TGTGCCAGCAGCGTGGACACAGAAGGCTACACCTTC	CASSVDTEGYTF
-	TRBD1	TRBV7-9	TRBJ2-5	TGTGCCAGCAGCTTAATTACCGGGACAGGGAGAGGGGAGACCCAGTACTTC	CASSLITGTGRGETQYF
once	-	TRBV27	TRBJ1-1	TGTGCCAGCAGTCATACGGGACACCCGAACACTGAAGCTTTCTTT	CASSHTGHPNTEAFF
-	TRBD1	TRBV27	TRBJ1-2	TGTGCCAGCGCTACAACAGGGGCGAACTATGGCTACACCTTC	CASATTGANYGYTF
-	-	TRBV28	TRBJ1-5	TGTGCCAGCAGTTTATGGCAGAGCAATCAGCCCCAGCATTTT	CASSLWQSNQPQHF
-	-	TRBV19	TRBJ2-1	TGTGCCAGTAGTATGGGGCTCGTGGGCGCATACAATGAGCAGTTCTTC	CASSMGLVGAYNEQFF
few	-	TRBV5-1	TRBJ1-1	TGCGCCAGCAGCCCCCGGACAGAGTTTGAAGCTTTCTTT	CASSPRTEFEAFF
once	-	TRBV29-1	TRBJ1-2	TGCAGCGCGGCCCGGGACAACAACTATGGCTACACCTTC	CSAARDNNYGYTF
-	-	TRBV21-1	TRBJ2-5	TGTGCCAGCAGCAAAGTCGTAGTCACCACGCCCGGGACCCAGTACTTC	CASSKVVVTTPGTQYF
-	TRBD2	TRBV5-1	TRBJ2-1	TGCGCCAGCAGCGCAAGCGGGAGAGGTTCGTACAATGAGCAGTTCTTC	CASSASGRGSYNEQFF
-	TRBD2	TRBV6-5	TRBJ2-1	TGTGCCACTTCACCGGGACTAGTCGGTAATGAGCAGTTCTTC	CATSPGLVGNEQFF
-	TRBD1	TRBV27	TRBJ1-2	TGTGCCAGCACCACGACAGGGGGCGCGAGCGGCTACACCTTC	CASTTTGGASGYTF
once	-	TRBV28	TRBJ1-3	TGTGCCAGCAAAACAGGTTACGGAAACACCATATATTTT	CASKTGYGNTIYF
few	TRBD1	TRBV19	TRBJ2-7	TGTGCCAGTAGTATCAACAGGGGGCGCGCCCACGAGCAGTACTTC	CASSINRGRAHEQYF
-	TRBD2	TRBV29-1	TRBJ2-5	TGCAGCGTTCGGGGGGGGCTAGGGGAGACCCAGTACTTC	CSVRGGLGETQYF
-	-	TRBV5-1	TRBJ1-6	TGCGCCAGCAGCTTGGCAGGAAATTCACCCCTCCACTTT	CASSLAGNSPLHF
-	-	TRBV5-6	TRBJ2-3	TGTGCCAGCAGCTCCCTGGGGCCGTCCCAAGATACGCAGTATTTT	CASSSLGPSQDTQYF
-	-	TRBV6-5	TRBJ2-7	TGTGCCAGCCGGGGAGGGGGTGGCGAGCAGTACTTC	CASRGGGGEQYF
once	TRBD2	TRBV6-5	TRBJ2-7	TGTGCCAGCATACCAGCGGGGGGGTGGTACGAGCAGTACTTC	CASIPAGGWYEQYF
-	-	TRBV27	TRBJ2-2	TGTGCCAGCAGTTTCACGGGAGAGTTGGCCGGGGAGCTGTTTTTT	CASSFTGELAGELFF
-	-	TRBV11-2	TRBJ2-2	TGTGCCAGCAGCTTACTGGGAGCTGGGGAGCTGTTTTTT	CASSLLGAGELFF
-	-	TRBV7-2	TRBJ2-5	TGTGCCAGCAGCACAACTATAAAGGCTAGCTTAGAGACCCAGTACTTC	CASSTTIKASLETQYF
-	-	TRBV4-1	TRBJ2-2	TGCGCCAGCAGCCAAGCCGCCCCCCAAATTAGCACCGGGGAGCTGTTTTTT	CASSQAAPQISTGELFF
-	-	TRBV7-2	TRBJ2-5	TGTGCCAGCAGCTTAGTTCGGAGAGAGACCCAGTACTTC	CASSLVRRETQYF
-	-	TRBV12-5	TRBJ2-3	TGTGCTAGTGGTTCCTCCCAGGAGGAAAAGTATTTT	CASGSSQEEKYF
-	-	TRBV3-1/TRBV3-2	TRBJ2-1	TGTGCCAGCAGCCACCCCCGGCCTCAGGGCGGTAATGAGCAGTTCTTC	CASSHPRPQGGNEQFF
-	-	TRBV7-9	TRBJ1-5	TGTGCCAGCAGCTTAGACAGGACCCAGCCCCAGCATTTT	CASSLDRTQPQHF
-	-	TRBV30	TRBJ1-4	TGTGCCTGGAGTCCTACATCGACAGTATCGAATGAAAAACTGTTTTTT	CAWSPTSTVSNEKLFF
-	-	TRBV5-6	TRBJ2-1	TGTGCCAGCAGCACGGCTGGGGCGACCTACAATGAGCAGTTCTTC	CASSTAGATYNEQFF
few	-	TRBV4-1	TRBJ1-1	TGCGCCAGCAGCCAGGGTAGCGGGTTGAACACTGAAGCTTTCTTT	CASSQGSGLNTEAFF
once	TRBD2	TRBV15	TRBJ2-5	TGTGCCACCAGCAGGAGGCCTATAGCGGGGGGGCTCGAGACCCAGTACTTC	CATSRRPIAGGLETQYF
-	TRBD1	TRBV2	TRBJ1-5	TGTGCCAGCACGGGGGGGACAGGGGATCAGCCCCAGCATTTT	CASTGGTGDQPQHF
-	-	TRBV7-6	TRBJ1-4	TGTGCCAGCAGCTTAGGAGGGGGAACAACTAATGAAAAACTGTTTTTT	CASSLGGGTTNEKLFF
-	-	TRBV5-4	TRBJ1-1	TGTGCCAGCAGCTTGGTTAGCCGTCCCGAAGCTTTCTTT	CASSLVSRPEAFF
once	TRBD2	TRBV5-1	TRBJ2-7	TGCGCCAGCAGCGCCGGGACTAGCGGTTCCTACGAGCAGTACTTC	CASSAGTSGSYEQYF
once	TRBD2	TRBV28	TRBJ2-5	TGTGCCAGCAGTTTGCCGCGCGGGGGTGGGGCCCAGTACTTC	CASSLPRGGGAQYF
-	-	TRBV9	TRBJ1-4	TGTGCCAGCAGCTTAGGACAGCCACATGAAAAACTGTTTTTT	CASSLGQPHEKLFF
-	-	TRBV23-1	TRBJ2-7	TGCGCCAGCAGTCAGGTGGGAGCCTACGAGCAGTACTTC	CASSQVGAYEQYF
-	TRBD2	TRBV19	TRBJ2-3	TGTGCCAGTAGTATAGGGTTTGCAAGCGGGGGCACAGATACGCAGTATTTT	CASSIGFASGGTDTQYF
-	-	TRBV27	TRBJ1-4	TGTGCCAGCAGTTTTAGCGAAAAACTGTTTTTT	CASSFSEKLFF
-	-	TRBV7-2	TRBJ2-5	TGTGCCAGCAGCCTCTCCGGGACAAACCAAGAGACCCAGTACTTC	CASSLSGTNQETQYF
-	-	TRBV18	TRBJ1-5	TGTGCCAGCTCATCCGGCGGGGTCAGTAATCAGCCCCAGCATTTT	CASSSGGVSNQPQHF
few	TRBD2	TRBV5-1	TRBJ2-2	TGCGCCAGCAGCTTGGATGGGACTAGCGGCACCGGGGAGCTGTTTTTT	CASSLDGTSGTGELFF
-	TRBD1	TRBV3-1/TRBV3-2	TRBJ2-2	TGTGCCGGAGGACAGGGGACGAACACCGGGGAGCTGTTTTTT	CAGGQGTNTGELFF